This T cell receptor beta chain originates from a study of beta chain features in type 1 diabetes. Study summary: Examined across all samples were about 99,000,000 sorted cells. General study findings and limits: Among all four CD4+ subsets, Type 1 diabetes patients had TCRB CDR3s that were moderately but significantly shorter.

A CD45RO/CCR7/CD25/CD127/CD95/CD27 panel sorted naive, central memory, regulatory and stem cell-like memory CD4+ cells. Expressed TCRB transcripts were sequenced because the isolated RNA had all been reverse transcribed beforehand. TCRdb's copy holds only in-frame clones and misses some; the assay was immunoSEQ multiplex PCR. Among 300,000 to 350,000 clones, about a tenth were seen once, and the ten largest hold roughly 0.99%. Germline CDR1 is MNHEY and CDR2 is SVGAGI. The CDR3 loop spans 13 amino acids. J lost 8 bases, V lost 7 bases, and 5 bases had no gene match. This clone has a handful of counts. The antigen remains unidentified.

The chain has TRBV6-5 and TRBJ1-4, with TRBD1 matching over 9 bases. The specimen was central memory CD4+ T cells from blood. This receptor was identified in a man aged 25 to 45 with type 1 diabetes. The CDR3 protein is CASKGTGWEKLFF. Here the CDR3 DNA reads TGTGCCAGCAAGGGGACAGGGTGGGAAAAACTGTTTTTT.